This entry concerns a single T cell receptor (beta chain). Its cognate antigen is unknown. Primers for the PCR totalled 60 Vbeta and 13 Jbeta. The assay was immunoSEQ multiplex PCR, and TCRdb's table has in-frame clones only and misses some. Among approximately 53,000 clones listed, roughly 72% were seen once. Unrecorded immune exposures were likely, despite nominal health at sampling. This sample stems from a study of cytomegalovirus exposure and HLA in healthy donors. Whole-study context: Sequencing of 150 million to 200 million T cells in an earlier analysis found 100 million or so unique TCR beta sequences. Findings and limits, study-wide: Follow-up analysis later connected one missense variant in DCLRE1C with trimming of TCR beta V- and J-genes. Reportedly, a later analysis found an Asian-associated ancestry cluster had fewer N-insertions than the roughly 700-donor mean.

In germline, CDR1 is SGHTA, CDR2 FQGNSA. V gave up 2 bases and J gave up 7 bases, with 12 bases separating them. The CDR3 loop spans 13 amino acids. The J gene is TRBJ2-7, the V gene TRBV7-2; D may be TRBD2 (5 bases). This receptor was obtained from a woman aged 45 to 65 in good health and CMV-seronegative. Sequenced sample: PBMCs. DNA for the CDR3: TGTGCCAGCAGCTTAAGGAGTCCGGGGGAGCAGTACTTC. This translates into CASSLRSPGEQYF.